Presented here are 19 T cell receptor beta chains from one specimen sequenced in a study of T cell responses to AZD1222 COVID-19 vaccine (dated by TCRdb to about 2021). Receptor amplification or capture employed the immunoSEQ multiplex PCR assay. TCRdb obtained this table from immuneACCESS and retained in-frame rearrangements with V and J assigned. These tables miss some clones; where compared with another copy, unresolved V genes account for less than half of the shortfall, and the remainder is unexplained. For this sample there are 65,000 to 80,000 clones; about 91% appear just once. In total, the top ten clones hold about 7.1% of the sample. This sample's time point label indicates: baseline before first vaccination. The sample's treatment or condition label, decoded: meningococcal conjugate vaccine given as trial control. The starting material was peripheral blood, obtained on day 0 of MenACWY control vaccination. These receptor sequences come from an adult in good health.

J is TRBJ1-2 and V is TRBV18; TRBD1 aligns across 11 bases. Germline V gene sequence: CDR1 KGHSH, CDR2 LQKENI. The CDR3 runs to 15 residues. V was pared by 3 bases and J by 8 bases, with 8 bases of the junction left unmatched. The DNA for the CDR3 is TGTGCCAGCTCACCGGCCGGGACAGGGGGTTCAGGCTACACCTTC. Amino acid sequence: CASSPAGTGGSGYTF.

The CDR3: CASSHLSSHGTEEKLFF. CDR3 DNA: TGCGCCAGCAGTCATCTCAGCAGCCACGGGACAGAGGAAAAACTGTTTTTT. The V call is TRBV23-1, the J call TRBJ1-4, with 7 bases fitting TRBD1. TRBV23-1 is given ORF status, its function remaining uncertain. The V and J ends lost 3 bases and 8 bases, in that order; junction bases with no gene match: 15. The length of the CDR3 is 17 residues.

CDR3 in DNA: TGTGCCAGCAGCCAAGTTACGGGTGGGACTGAAGCTTTCTTT. It translates to CASSQVTGGTEAFF. The chain joins TRBV14 to TRBJ1-1; D ambiguous. CDR1 is SGHDN, CDR2 FVKESK, per germline. Trimming stripped 1 base from V and 5 bases from J, with 11 bases between. CDR3 length: 14 residues.

This rearrangement joins TRBV30 to TRBJ1-3, with D possibly TRBD1 on 5 matching bases. Trimming left V 4 bases short and J 0 bases short, with 13 bases between. This CDR3 region has 15 residues. Germline V gene sequence: CDR1 GTSNPN, CDR2 SVGIG (reference sequence). The CDR3 nucleotides are TGTGCCTGGACTGCCGGGACCTTCTCTGGAAACACCATATATTTT. This gives the protein CAWTAGTFSGNTIYF.

The chain is built from TRBV9 and TRBJ1-3; D remains unclear. Germline V lookup: CDR1 SGDLS, CDR2 YYNGEE. The CDR3 extends over 14 amino acids. V lost 3 bases to trimming and J lost 0 bases, with 7 bases between them. The CDR3 region is CASSDSSSGNTIYF. As DNA, the CDR3 is TGTGCCAGCAGCGACTCGAGCTCTGGAAACACCATATATTTT.

The V gene is TRBV4-3, the J gene TRBJ2-5, with D tentatively TRBD1 (6 bases). Trimming removed 1 base from V and 9 bases from J, with 15 bases in between. The CDR3 consists of 14 residues. Germline V gene sequence: CDR1 LGHNA, CDR2 YSLEER. The CDR3 spells CASSQGQGIGAQYF. The CDR3 bases are TGCGCCAGCAGCCAAGGGCAGGGGATAGGGGCCCAGTACTTC.

The chain links TRBV11-1 to TRBJ2-1; 7 nucleotides align to TRBD2. CDR1 SGHAT and CDR2 FQDESV come from the germline V gene (reference sequence). This CDR3 spans 15 amino acids. Trimming took 3 bases from V and 4 from J; bases not matched to a gene: 6. This CDR3 reads CASSFSLAEYNEQFF. Written as DNA, the CDR3 is TGTGCCAGCAGCTTTTCCCTAGCGGAGTACAATGAGCAGTTCTTC.

The chain links TRBV20-1 to TRBJ2-1; D is ambiguous. CDR3 length: 14 residues. Germline V CDR1 and CDR2: DFQATT, SNEGSKA (reference sequence). V lost 5 bases and J lost 7, with 18 bases in between. CDR3 nucleotide sequence: TGCAGTGCTCGTGCTCCATTATCCCTTAATGAGCAGTTCTTC. It yields the protein CSARAPLSLNEQFF.

CDR3 residues: CAISESARGSYEQYF. As DNA, the CDR3 is TGTGCCATCAGTGAGTCGGCCCGGGGAAGCTACGAGCAGTACTTC. This chain uses TRBV10-3 with TRBJ2-7, with D possibly matching TRBD2 (5 bases). CDR3 length: 15 residues. V gave up 0 bases and J gave up 3 bases, with 12 bases separating them. Germline lookup yields CDR1 ENHRY and CDR2 SYGVKD.

This chain uses TRBV18 with TRBJ2-2; weak D call: TRBD1 (5 bases). The V gene lost 5 bases and the J gene lost 3 bases, with 13 bases spanning the gap. The length of the CDR3 is 15 residues. Germline lookup yields CDR1 KGHSH and CDR2 LQKENI. This CDR3 reads CASSSNRLHTGELFF. In DNA, the CDR3 is TGTGCCAGCTCATCGAACAGGTTGCACACCGGGGAGCTGTTTTTT.

This clone was observed a single time. This chain connects TRBV24-1 to TRBJ2-1, with TRBD1 matching 8 bases. The CDR3 spans 18 residues. Germline CDR1 reads KGHDR; CDR2 reads SFDVKD. V shed 3 bases, J shed 1 base, and the junction held 10 bases outside the gene matches. The CDR3 loop is CATSDERLGQGSYNEQFF. The CDR3 DNA reads as TGTGCCACCAGTGATGAACGATTAGGACAGGGATCCTACAATGAGCAGTTCTTC.

The chain has TRBV2 and TRBJ2-7; no definite D call. Germline V gene lookup returns CDR1 SNHLY and CDR2 FYNNEI. Deletions cut 5 bases from V and 3 bases from J, with 8 bases between. The CDR3 extends over 12 amino acids. CDR3: CASSKGLYEQYF. CDR3 nucleotides: TGTGCCAGCAGTAAAGGGCTCTACGAGCAGTACTTC.

The V and J genes are TRBV18 and TRBJ2-3, with D perhaps TRBD1 (6 bases). This CDR3 comprises 17 residues. Germline CDR1 and CDR2: KGHSH and LQKENI. The V end lost 2 bases, the J end lost 4 bases, and 19 bases lay between the germline ends. Here the CDR3 reads CASSPSRSGHGPDTQYF. In DNA form, the CDR3 reads TGTGCCAGCTCACCATCCCGCTCGGGACACGGCCCAGATACGCAGTATTTT.

This clone has a count of ten or more. This chain uses TRBV6-5 with TRBJ2-3, with TRBD1 identical over 7 bases. This CDR3 comprises 13 residues. Germline V CDR1 and CDR2: MNHEY, SVGAGI. The V and J ends lost 6 bases and 6 bases, in that order; junction bases with no gene match: 6. In DNA form, the CDR3 reads TGTGCCAGCAGACCGGGACAGTCCGATACGCAGTATTTT. It yields the protein CASRPGQSDTQYF.

This chain links TRBV18 with TRBJ1-1; 8 bases line up with TRBD1. Germline V gives CDR1 KGHSH, CDR2 LQKENI. The CDR3 covers 17 residues. The J segment lost 0 bases and the V segment lost 8 bases, leaving 14 bases of the junction unmatched. CDR3 in DNA: TGTGCCAGCCTACCCCCGAGACAGGGGCTAATGAACACTGAAGCTTTCTTT. It encodes CASLPPRQGLMNTEAFF.

The V gene is TRBV5-4, the J gene TRBJ2-1; TRBD2 might be the D (6 bases). Trimming took 1 base from V and 6 from J, leaving 11 bases between them. CDR1 SGHNT and CDR2 YYREEE come from the germline V gene (reference sequence). The CDR3 spans 14 residues. CDR3 sequence (DNA): TGTGCCAGCAGCTTGCAACTAGCCGTCAATGAGCAGTTCTTC. The encoded protein is CASSLQLAVNEQFF.

The V call is TRBV6-2 or TRBV6-3, the J call TRBJ2-7; 11 bases agree with TRBD1. This CDR3 is built from 16 residues. After removal of 2 bases from V and 4 bases from J, the junction contained 7 bases not matched to a gene. Germline V lookup: CDR1 MNHEY, CDR2 SVGEGT. The CDR3 coding sequence is TGTGCCAGCAGTTACCGGACCGGACAGGGGGCTTACGAGCAGTACTTC. Amino acids: CASSYRTGQGAYEQYF.

V usage is TRBV18 and J usage is TRBJ2-3, with 11 bases aligning to TRBD1. Per the germline V gene, CDR1 is KGHSH and CDR2 is LQKENI. V trimming: 1 base; J trimming: 2 bases; junction bases outside the gene matches: 2. The CDR3 extends over 16 amino acids. CDR3 region: CASSPQGQGDTDTQYF. The CDR3 DNA follows: TGTGCCAGCTCACCACAGGGACAGGGGGACACAGATACGCAGTATTTT.

The chain has TRBV6-6 and TRBJ1-6, with D hard to call. V was pared by 5 bases and J by 6 bases, with 11 bases between. Germline assignment: CDR1 MNHNY and CDR2 SVGAGI (reference sequence). There are 14 residues in the CDR3. Here the CDR3 reads CASSIGPGNSPLHF. The CDR3, as DNA: TGTGCCAGCAGTATTGGACCTGGTAATTCACCCCTCCACTTT.